This T cell receptor (beta chain) derives from a study of regulatory T cells in long-lasting Graves disease. Regarding the study as a whole: TRBV28, TRBJ1-2 and TRBJ2-5 were favored in persistent disease. Peripheral blood was the sole material, not thyroid tissue.

TCR beta libraries were built with iRepertoire HTBI primers and Arm-PCR of CDR3 regions. Using its own MiXCR run on the multiplex PCR reads, TCRdb lists one record per CDR3 protein. The table records roughly 400,000 distinct CDR3 sequences, roughly 20% of them present only once. The time point: persistent/refractory GD, antithyroid drugs over 5 years with positive TRAb. PBMC-extracted RNA yielded the TCR library. Blood from the periphery, approximately 10 milliliters in all, was drawn into EDTA tubes. The CDR3 sequence is 17 residues long. The germline gives CDR1 MDHEN, CDR2 SYDVKM. V lost 7 bases to trimming and J lost 4 bases, with 23 bases between them. A word on this clonotype: Its antigen is unknown.

The source material was peripheral blood mononuclear cells (PBMCs), sampled when the disease was refractory, from a patient treated with antithyroid drugs. The source is a female donor with Graves disease. The chain couples TRBV28 to TRBJ2-1, with D tentatively TRBD2 (5 bases). The CDR3 reads CASTDTSPAERYNEQFF. CDR3 coding DNA: TGTGCCAGCACCGACACAAGTCCAGCGGAGAGATACAATGAGCAGTTCTTC.